Below are 6 T cell receptor beta chains sequenced from a single sample in a study of breast tumors, draining lymph nodes, adjacent tissues. A single record per CDR3 protein comes from TCRdb applying MiXCR to the multiplex PCR reads. The sample holds 50,000 to 85,000 distinct CDR3 sequences, approximately 45% seen once. The specimen was breast tumor tissue. The receptors come from a female donor with breast cancer. Some clones in this sample may be carry-over from other donors' samples.

This clonotype was counted between two and nine times. The chain links TRBV4-2 to TRBJ2-2; D not certain. Trimming stripped 0 bases from V and 9 bases from J, with 5 bases between. Germline CDR1 LGHNA, CDR2 YNFKEQ. The CDR3 consists of 12 residues. This CDR3 is CASSQDSRELFF. CDR3 in DNA: TGTGCCAGCAGCCAAGACTCCAGGGAGCTGTTTTTT.

The chain recombines TRBV5-4 with TRBJ2-1; 9 nucleotides agree with TRBD2. CDR1 SGHNT and CDR2 YYREEE come from the germline V gene (reference sequence). The trim removed 3 bases at V and 4 bases at J, leaving 11 bases unmatched. CDR3 length: 17 residues. CDR3 bases: TGTGCCAGCAGCTGGGGCGCGGGGGGGCCCTCGTACAATGAGCAGTTCTTC. Its translation is CASSWGAGGPSYNEQFF. The whole variable domain, filled in from reference TRBV5-4 and TRBJ2-1, reads ETGVTQSPTHLIKTRGQQVTLRCSSQSGHNTVSWYQQALGQGPQFIFQYYREEENGRGNFPPRFSGLQFPNYSSELNVNALELDDSALYLCASSWGAGGPSYNEQFFGPGTRLTVL.

The chain has TRBV20-1 and TRBJ2-3; D perhaps matches TRBD2 (6 bases). The V gene's germline CDR1 is DFQATT and CDR2 SNEGSKA (reference sequence). The CDR3 length is 14 residues. V was trimmed by 5 bases and J by 2 bases, leaving 14 bases between them. CDR3 sequence (DNA): TGCAGTGCTGACCTCCAGGGACTCACAGATACGCAGTATTTT. It specifies CSADLQGLTDTQYF.

CDR3 sequence reads: CASSLIDTLNTEAFF. The CDR3 nucleotides read TGTGCCAGCAGTTTAATCGACACCTTGAACACTGAAGCTTTCTTT. J is TRBJ1-1 and V is TRBV12-3 or TRBV12-4; D gene ambiguous. The CDR3 contains 15 residues. V was pared by 2 bases and J by 0 bases, with 10 bases between.

The chain couples TRBV7-9 to TRBJ1-5; D remains unclear. Germline-derived CDR1 and CDR2 are SEHNR and FQNEAQ (reference sequence). CDR3 length: 14 amino acids. With 1 base removed from V and 11 bases from J, the gap between germline ends came to 15 bases. CDR3 sequence: CASSLVATWETQHF. CDR3 in DNA: TGTGCCAGCAGCTTAGTAGCCACTTGGGAGACCCAGCATTTT. Drawing the rest from reference TRBV7-9 and TRBJ1-5, the complete variable domain is DTGVSQNPRHKITKRGQNVTFRCDPISEHNRLYWYRQTLGQGPEFLTYFQNEAQLEKSRLLSDRFSAERPKGSFSTLEIQRTEQGDSAMYLCASSLVATWETQHFGDGTRLSIL.

There are many counts of this clonotype. This sequence joins TRBV27 and TRBJ1-4; 7 bases fit TRBD1. V shed 6 bases, J shed 5 bases, and the junction held 6 bases outside the gene matches. In germline, CDR1 is MNHEY, CDR2 SMNVEV (reference sequence). The CDR3 covers 14 residues. The CDR3: CASRSTGANEKLFF. For the CDR3, the DNA is TGTGCCAGCAGATCAACAGGGGCGAATGAAAAACTGTTTTTT.